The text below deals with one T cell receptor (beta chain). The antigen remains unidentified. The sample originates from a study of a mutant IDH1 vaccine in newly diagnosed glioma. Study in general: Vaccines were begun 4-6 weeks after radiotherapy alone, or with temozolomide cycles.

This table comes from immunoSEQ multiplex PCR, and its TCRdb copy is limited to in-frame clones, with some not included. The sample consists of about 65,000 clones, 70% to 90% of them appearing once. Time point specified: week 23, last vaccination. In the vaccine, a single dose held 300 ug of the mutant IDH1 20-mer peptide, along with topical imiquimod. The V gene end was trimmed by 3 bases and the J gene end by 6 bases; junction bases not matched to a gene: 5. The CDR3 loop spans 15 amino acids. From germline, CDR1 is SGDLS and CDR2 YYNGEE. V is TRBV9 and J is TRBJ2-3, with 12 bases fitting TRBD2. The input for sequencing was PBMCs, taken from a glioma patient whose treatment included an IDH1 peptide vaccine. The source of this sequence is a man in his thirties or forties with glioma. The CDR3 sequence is CASSASGGAGDTQYF. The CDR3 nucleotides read TGTGCCAGCAGCGCTAGCGGGGGGGCCGGGGATACGCAGTATTTT. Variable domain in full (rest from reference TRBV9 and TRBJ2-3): DSGVTQTPKHLITATGQRVTLRCSPRSGDLSVYWYQQSLDQGLQFLIQYYNGEERAKGNILERFSAQQFPDLHSELNLSSLELGDSALYFCASSASGGAGDTQYFGPGTRLTVL.